Below are 29 T cell receptor beta chains sequenced from a single sample in a study of breast tumors, draining lymph nodes, adjacent tissues. Axillary draining lymph nodes of breast cancer patients supplied the node samples. Via MiXCR, TCRdb re-called the multiplex PCR reads, giving one row per CDR3 protein. The table has 270,000 or so distinct CDR3 sequences, about 30% seen once. Sequenced material: axillary lymph node tissue. These receptors were taken from a female donor with breast cancer. Some clones in this sample may be carry-over from other donors' samples.

This clonotype was recorded many times. The rearrangement joins TRBV14 to TRBJ2-2, with 7 bases identical to TRBD1. The CDR3 is made up of 15 amino acids. Trimming took 2 bases from V and 7 from J; bases not matched to a gene: 7. Germline CDR1 SGHDN, CDR2 FVKESK. CDR3 region: CASSQIDRVHGELFF. Here the CDR3 DNA reads TGTGCCAGCAGCCAAATTGACAGGGTACACGGGGAGCTGTTTTTT.

This clonotype appeared many times. V is TRBV5-1 and J is TRBJ2-3; 8 nucleotides align to TRBD2. The CDR3 consists of 16 residues. Germline values: CDR1 SGHRS, CDR2 YFSETQ. The V gene end was trimmed by 4 bases and the J gene end by 8 bases; junction bases not matched to a gene: 15. CDR3 in amino acids: CASSVSSSGAHSTQYF. CDR3 nucleotides: TGCGCCAGCAGCGTGAGTAGTAGCGGGGCACATTCTACGCAGTATTTT.

In its sample, this clonotype was seen a few times. V usage is TRBV27 and J usage is TRBJ2-7; D perhaps matches TRBD1 (6 bases). This CDR3 spans 14 amino acids. Per the germline V gene, CDR1 is MNHEY and CDR2 is SMNVEV (reference sequence). Trimming shortened V by 4 bases and J by 0 bases, and 10 bases separated the two germline ends. For the CDR3, the DNA is TGTGCCAGCAGTTACGAGACAGGCTCCTACGAGCAGTACTTC. It yields the protein CASSYETGSYEQYF.

This clonotype was counted only a few times. With a much larger clone just one base away, this may be a read error. The rearrangement links TRBV11-2 to TRBJ2-7; no firm D call. The CDR3 sequence is 13 residues long. Germline CDR1 reads SGHAT; CDR2 reads FQNNGV. CDR3 in amino acids: CASSIGVFYERYF. The CDR3 coding sequence is TGTGCCAGCAGCATTGGAGTGTTCTACGAGCGGTACTTC.

V and J are TRBV4-1 and TRBJ1-5, with D possibly being TRBD1 (6 bases). The CDR3 has 16 amino acids. Germline V gene sequence: CDR1 MGHRA, CDR2 YSYEKL. Trimming left V 1 base short and J 9 bases short, with 19 bases between. This CDR3 is CASSQGGGPSRGPQHF. The CDR3 bases are TGCGCCAGCAGCCAAGGGGGGGGTCCTAGCAGGGGGCCCCAGCATTTT.

This clonotype was picked up a small number of times. A read error may be the cause here, since a much bigger clone is one base away. J is TRBJ2-1 and V is TRBV20-1, with 15 bases aligning to TRBD2. The J segment lost 9 bases and the V segment lost 3 bases, leaving 3 bases of the junction unmatched. CDR1 DFQATT and CDR2 SNEGSKA come from the germline V gene (reference sequence). This CDR3 has 14 amino acids. CDR3 coding DNA: TGCAGTGCTAGGGGACTAGCGGGAGGAGCTGAGCAGTTCTTC. Translated: CSARGLAGGAEQFF.

This clonotype was seen at least ten times. The chain joins TRBV11-2 to TRBJ2-1; the D gene could be TRBD1 or TRBD2 (5 bases each). V lost 0 bases to trimming and J lost 5 bases, with 11 bases between them. The CDR3 has 15 amino acids. From germline, CDR1 is SGHAT and CDR2 FQNNGV. As DNA, the CDR3 is TGTGCCAGCAGCTTAGATTGGGGACCTCACAATGAGCAGTTCTTC. Translated: CASSLDWGPHNEQFF.

The rearrangement joins TRBV20-1 to TRBJ2-7; possible D gene TRBD1, 6 bases. Germline V gene lookup returns CDR1 DFQATT and CDR2 SNEGSKA (reference sequence). V was cut by 1 base and J by 3 bases, with 13 bases left in between. The CDR3 length is 14 residues. The CDR3 DNA is TGCAGTGCTAGAGCAGGGGTTGCTAACTACGAGCAGTACTTC. It specifies CSARAGVANYEQYF.

The V gene is TRBV7-8, the J gene TRBJ2-1; D gene uncertain. The V gene's germline CDR1 is SGHVS and CDR2 FQNEAQ. The CDR3 has 18 residues. V was trimmed by 0 bases and J by 0 bases, leaving 15 bases between them. CDR3 coding DNA: TGTGCCAGCAGCTTAGCGATTCAACCGAGTAGCTCCTACAATGAGCAGTTCTTC. Protein sequence: CASSLAIQPSSSYNEQFF.

To note about this clonotype: Being one base from a much bigger clone, this may be a read error. J is TRBJ2-3 and V is TRBV20-1; tentatively, D is TRBD1 or TRBD2 (6 bases each). This CDR3 has 14 amino acids. The V gene's germline CDR1 is DFQATT and CDR2 SNEGSKA (reference sequence). In DNA form, the CDR3 reads TGCAGTGCGCTGACAGGCGGGGACACAGCTACGCAGTATTTT. Translated, it gives CSALTGGDTATQYF.

As to this clonotype: This sequence may be a read error, since a much larger clone differs from it by one base. The chain recombines TRBV20-1 with TRBJ1-5, with D unclear. The CDR3 extends over 16 amino acids. Per germline, CDR1 DFQATT and CDR2 SNEGSKA (reference sequence). V was shortened by 3 bases and J by 3 bases, with 18 bases between the two germline ends. CDR3 coding DNA: TGCAGTGCTAGCGGTGTGGACCCGGATACCAATCAGCCCCAGCATTTT. Translation gives CSASGVDPDTNQPQHF.

There are many counts of this clonotype. This chain uses TRBV19 with TRBJ2-5, with D tentatively TRBD2 (6 bases). V gave up 2 bases and J gave up 6 bases, with 10 bases separating them. The length of the CDR3 is 13 residues. Germline CDR1 is LNHDA and CDR2 is SQIVND (reference sequence). CDR3 DNA: TGTGCCAGTAGTATATACGGGGGTAAGACCCAGTACTTC. Encoded protein: CASSIYGGKTQYF.

This clonotype was found many times. The V gene is TRBV24-1, the J gene TRBJ2-1; 7 nucleotides align to TRBD2. V shed 6 bases, J shed 0 bases, and the junction held 4 bases outside the gene matches. Germline V CDR1 and CDR2: KGHDR, SFDVKD. This CDR3 is built from 15 residues. CDR3 DNA sequence: TGTGCCACCAGTCCGTCGGGAGGCTCCTACAATGAGCAGTTCTTC. As protein: CATSPSGGSYNEQFF.

This clonotype was counted between two and nine times. The gene calls are TRBV9 and TRBJ1-2; 8 bases are shared with TRBD1. The CDR3 length is 15 residues. V shed 3 bases, J shed 2 bases, and the junction held 6 bases outside the gene matches. CDR1 SGDLS and CDR2 YYNGEE come from the germline V gene. The CDR3 DNA reads as TGTGCCAGCAGCGGACGGACAGGGACAAACTATGGCTACACCTTC. Translated: CASSGRTGTNYGYTF.

This clonotype came up many times. This CDR3 reads CASSPGLALTDTQYF. The CDR3 nucleotides read TGTGCCAGTAGTCCCGGACTAGCGCTCACAGATACGCAGTATTTT. The V call is TRBV19, the J call TRBJ2-3; 9 bases match TRBD2. Per the germline V gene, CDR1 is LNHDA and CDR2 is SQIVND (reference sequence). Trimming at V came to 5 bases and at J to 2 bases, leaving 5 bases not matched to a gene. The CDR3 length is 15 residues.

Regarding this clonotype: A much larger clone lies a single base off, so this may be a read error. The V gene is TRBV9, the J gene TRBJ2-1; 12 nucleotides agree with TRBD2. The germline gives CDR1 SGDLS, CDR2 YYNGEE. The CDR3 is 19 residues long. Germline trimming cut 3 bases from V and 7 bases from J; bases unmatched to any gene: 17. The CDR3 reads CASSDSGGLAGGPTNEQFF. The CDR3 bases are TGTGCCAGCAGCGATTCAGGGGGGCTAGCGGGAGGGCCGACGAATGAGCAGTTCTTC.

This clonotype was recorded many times. The chain has TRBV24-1 and TRBJ2-1; 9 bases match TRBD2. Unmatched junction bases numbered 9, after V lost 9 bases and J lost 10 bases. CDR3 size: 13 residues. From germline, CDR1 is KGHDR and CDR2 SFDVKD. CDR3 DNA sequence: TGTGCCACCGCGCGGGAGGGCCTTCGAGAGCAGTTCTTC. Translating gives CATAREGLREQFF.

The chain recombines TRBV7-8 with TRBJ2-4; TRBD1 is a possible D gene (6 bases). This CDR3 has 17 residues. The germline V gene encodes CDR1 SGHVS and CDR2 FQNEAQ. V gave up 5 bases and J gave up 4 bases, with 21 bases separating them. The CDR3 DNA sequence: TGTGCCAGCAGCCTCGACCGGGGAACAGGGAAAAAAAACATTCAGTACTTC. Its protein product is CASSLDRGTGKKNIQYF.

In its sample, this clonotype was seen many times. The chain uses TRBV7-8 and TRBJ2-5; D may be TRBD1 (6 bases). V was shortened by 5 bases and J by 2 bases, with 15 bases between the two germline ends. Germline V gives CDR1 SGHVS, CDR2 FQNEAQ. The CDR3 is made up of 15 amino acids. The chain's CDR3 is CASSPQGTLQETQYF. The CDR3 DNA reads TGTGCCAGCAGCCCCCAAGGGACACTTCAAGAGACCCAGTACTTC. The full variable domain, its missing parts supplied by reference TRBV7-8 and TRBJ2-5, is GAGVSQSPRYKVAKRGQDVALRCDPISGHVSLFWYQQALGQGPEFLTYFQNEAQLDKSGLPSDRFFAERPEGSVSTLKIQRTQQEDSAVYLCASSPQGTLQETQYFGPGTRLLVL.

This clonotype was counted only a few times. This sequence joins TRBV28 and TRBJ2-7; 7 bases line up with TRBD1. V lost 5 bases to trimming and J lost 2 bases; unmatched junction nucleotides: 9. The CDR3 is made up of 15 amino acids. CDR1 is MDHEN, CDR2 SYDVKM, per germline. CDR3 sequence: CASSAGQANPYEQYF. As DNA, the CDR3 is TGTGCCAGCAGTGCTGGACAGGCGAACCCCTACGAGCAGTACTTC. Supplemented by reference TRBV28 and TRBJ2-7, the full variable domain reads DVKVTQSSRYLVKRTGEKVFLECVQDMDHENMFWYRQDPGLGLRLIYFSYDVKMKEKGDIPEGYSVSREKKERFSLILESASTNQTSMYLCASSAGQANPYEQYFGPGTRLTVT.

This chain connects TRBV20-1 to TRBJ1-4, with TRBD1 as a possible D gene (6 bases). The length of the CDR3 is 13 residues. CDR1 is DFQATT and CDR2 is SNEGSKA in the germline V gene (reference sequence). The V gene lost 6 bases and the J gene lost 5 bases, with 13 bases spanning the gap. CDR3 DNA: TGCAGTGCAAGGGACACGAGAAATGAAAAACTGTTTTTT. This sequence encodes CSARDTRNEKLFF.

This clonotype was seen many times. The chain recombines TRBV20-1 with TRBJ2-3; D is possibly TRBD1 (6 bases). There are 16 residues in the CDR3. The germline V and J ends were trimmed by 6 bases and 1 base, with 20 bases remaining between them. Germline assignment: CDR1 DFQATT and CDR2 SNEGSKA (reference sequence). CDR3 in DNA: TGCAGTGCCAACCCCTTTAACAGACAGGGCACAGATACGCAGTATTTT. It translates to CSANPFNRQGTDTQYF.

This clonotype was counted ten times or more. This chain joins TRBV12-3 or TRBV12-4 and TRBJ2-7; D is possibly TRBD1 or TRBD2 (7 bases each). The CDR3 consists of 16 residues. Trimming left V 3 bases short and J 2 bases short, with 17 bases between. DNA for the CDR3: TGTGCCAGCAGTTTGGCAGGGGGAGGGAGTGCCTACGAGCAGTACTTC. It translates to CASSLAGGGSAYEQYF.

With regard to this clonotype: A much larger clone differs by one base, so this may be a read error. The genes are TRBV13 and TRBJ2-7, with 10 bases fitting TRBD2. CDR3 length: 15 amino acids. Germline lookup yields CDR1 PRHDT and CDR2 FYEKMQ (reference sequence). Trimming removed 8 bases from V and 1 base from J; junction bases left unmatched: 8. The chain's CDR3 is CASGGRTSGSYEQYF. The CDR3 DNA follows: TGTGCCAGCGGCGGCCGGACTAGCGGTTCCTACGAGCAGTACTTC.

A remark on this clonotype: A read error may explain this, as a much larger clone is one base away. The genes are TRBV11-3 and TRBJ2-3; a weak D match, TRBD1 (6 bases). The CDR3 runs 12 residues. Germline CDR1 is SGHNT and CDR2 is YENEEA. This CDR3 reads CASSIQTGTQYF. CDR3 DNA: TGTGCCAGCAGCATCCAGACAGGTACGCAGTATTTT.

This clonotype was recorded a few times. The chain links TRBV2 to TRBJ2-1, with TRBD2 matching 11 bases. J was trimmed by 8 bases and V by 6 bases; bases with no gene match: 21. The CDR3 is made up of 19 amino acids. The germline gives CDR1 SNHLY, CDR2 FYNNEI. This chain's CDR3 is CASSQGSGGLTSGKDEQFF. In DNA, the CDR3 is TGTGCCAGCAGCCAAGGGTCAGGGGGCCTGACTAGCGGGAAAGATGAGCAGTTCTTC.

This clonotype appeared many times. V and J are TRBV19 and TRBJ2-3; D is possibly TRBD2 (6 bases). The CDR3 has 12 residues. Per the germline V gene, CDR1 is LNHDA and CDR2 is SQIVND (reference sequence). Trimming removed 7 bases from V and 5 bases from J, with 10 bases in between. CDR3 sequence reads: CASNPGGDTQYF. CDR3 DNA sequence: TGTGCCAGTAACCCCGGGGGAGATACGCAGTATTTT.

There are many counts of this clonotype. J is TRBJ2-3 and V is TRBV28; 8 positions agree with TRBD2. This CDR3 contains 12 residues. Trimming at V came to 10 bases and at J to 5 bases, leaving 5 bases not matched to a gene. Germline lookup yields CDR1 MDHEN and CDR2 SYDVKM. CDR3 DNA: TGTGCCATCCTCACTAGCGGAGATACGCAGTATTTT. Translation: CAILTSGDTQYF.

Only one count was recorded for this clonotype. A much larger clone differs from this one at a single base, so this may be a read error. The rearrangement joins TRBV7-9 to TRBJ2-2; D may be TRBD1 (7 bases). This CDR3 contains 11 residues. From germline, CDR1 is SEHNR and CDR2 FQNEAQ (reference sequence). The CDR3: CASGQSGGLFF. CDR3 bases: TGTGCCTCGGGACAGTCCGGGGGGCTGTTTTTT.